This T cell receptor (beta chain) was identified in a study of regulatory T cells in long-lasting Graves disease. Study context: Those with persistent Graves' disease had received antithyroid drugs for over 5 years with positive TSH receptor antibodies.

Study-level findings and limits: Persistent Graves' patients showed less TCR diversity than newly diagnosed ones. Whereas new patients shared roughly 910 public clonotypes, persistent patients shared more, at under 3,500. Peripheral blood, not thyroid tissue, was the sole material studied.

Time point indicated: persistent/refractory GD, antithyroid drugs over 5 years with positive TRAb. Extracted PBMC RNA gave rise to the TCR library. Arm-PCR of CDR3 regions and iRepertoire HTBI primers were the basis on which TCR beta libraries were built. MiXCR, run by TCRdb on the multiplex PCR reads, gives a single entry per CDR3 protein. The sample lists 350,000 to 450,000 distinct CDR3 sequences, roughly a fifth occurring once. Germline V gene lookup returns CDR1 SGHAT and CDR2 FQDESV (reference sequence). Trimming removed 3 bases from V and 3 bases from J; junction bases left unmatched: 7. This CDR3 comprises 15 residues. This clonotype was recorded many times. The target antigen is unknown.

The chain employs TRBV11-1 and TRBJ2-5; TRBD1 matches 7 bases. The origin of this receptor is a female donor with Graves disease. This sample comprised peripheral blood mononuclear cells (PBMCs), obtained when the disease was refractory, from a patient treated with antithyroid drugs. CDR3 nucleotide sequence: TGTGCCAGCAGCTTTGACAGGGAAAGGAAAGAGACCCAGTACTTC. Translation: CASSFDRERKETQYF.